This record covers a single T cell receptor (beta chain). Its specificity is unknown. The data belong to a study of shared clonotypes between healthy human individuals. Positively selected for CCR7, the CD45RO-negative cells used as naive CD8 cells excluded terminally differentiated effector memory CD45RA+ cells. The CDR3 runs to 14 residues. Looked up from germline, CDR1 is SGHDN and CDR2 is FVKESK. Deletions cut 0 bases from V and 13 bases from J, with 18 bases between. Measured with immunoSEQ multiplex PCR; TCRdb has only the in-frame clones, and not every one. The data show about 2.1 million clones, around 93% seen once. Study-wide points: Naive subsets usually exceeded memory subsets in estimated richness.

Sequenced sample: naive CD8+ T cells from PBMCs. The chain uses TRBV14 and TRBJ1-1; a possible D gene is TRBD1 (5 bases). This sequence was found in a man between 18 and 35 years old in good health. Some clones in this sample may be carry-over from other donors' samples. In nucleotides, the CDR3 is TGTGCCAGCAGCCAAGATCGTGCTGGGACGAACGGTTTCTTT. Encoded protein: CASSQDRAGTNGFF.